The entry below gives a single T cell receptor (beta chain) sequence along with its context. The target of this receptor is not known. No per-base quality is available; no much larger clone lies one base away. Another Seattle source contributed samples from volunteer blood donors who had recovered from COVID-19. Each collaborating institution followed its own protocols to collect whole blood in K2EDTA tubes. For TCRbeta analysis, collaborators shipped samples in one of three forms: frozen whole blood, isolated PBMCs, or DNA extracted from either of those sample types. TCRbeta CDR3 regions were amplified from genomic DNA using the immunoSEQ Assay, a bias-controlled multiplex PCR. On the authors' methods: The number of nucleated cells in each sample was estimated by amplification of reference gene primers within the assay. To quantify the absolute abundance of each unique TCRbeta CDR3 rearrangement, sequence reads were collapsed and filtered. For each sample, productive Simpson clonality was calculated as the square root of Simpson's diversity index across productive rearrangements. The immuneACCESS repertoire file appears here via TCRdb, limited to in-frame rearrangements. These files lack a portion of the clones; in checked studies, under half of the deficit traces to unresolved V genes, and the cause of the others is not known. That table gives V, J and clone size, and the DNA gave D and trimming. For this sample the table gives fewer than 200,000 clones, of which roughly 86% were detected only once. Approximately 7.7% of the sample is taken by the ten largest.

In the germline V gene, CDR1 corresponds to MNHEY and CDR2 to SVGAGI. The CDR3 goes from the cysteine to the phenylalanine over 14 residues. Left in the record is the CDR3 DNA by itself, 42 bases read in frame from the first base. The junction carries 13 bases between V and J, which are trimmed by 5 bases and 6 bases respectively. These data are taken from a study of blood T cell repertoires in COVID-19 (TCRdb year 2020). The study in broad terms: The collaborator samples originated in the United States, Italy and Spain and spanned the acute and convalescent phases of COVID-19. The material from the prospective study consisted of cDNA or gDNA derived from T cells, B-cell-depleted T cells, or PBMCs. Subjects who had been exposed to COVID-19, were actively infected with it, or had recovered from it provided the deeply sampled blood TCRbeta repertoires that made up the dataset. The repertoires were made available in a free public database intended to serve as a resource for research on the immune response to SARS-CoV-2. The samples were drawn from the first 160 participants of the ongoing ImmuneRACE study and from 1,254 subjects provided by 6 global collaborators. Nearly every sample came with metadata listing a de-identified subject ID, COVID-19 status, age in years and sex. Where available, HLA class I and class II types were taken from metadata supplied by the sample provider and were not determined by assay-based typing. Results the study describes overall, beyond this receptor: Clinical and demographic metadata were provided uncurated, with the amount varying by source and participant.

The chain joins TRBV6-5 to TRBJ1-4; possibly the D gene is TRBD1, per 6 matching bases. Material: peripheral blood. This receptor was identified in a man aged 40-50 years who had recovered from COVID-19. CDR3 loop: CASSPQGSDEKLFF. The nucleotide sequence is TGTGCCAGCAGTCCACAGGGATCGGATGAAAAACTGTTTTTT.